This T cell receptor (beta chain) is from a study of neurological immune-mediated disorders. Regarding time point: technical triplicate 3. The sorted libraries took approximately 1 million CD4+ or CD8+ T cells. This CDR3 spans 15 amino acids. Germline CDR1 SGHTA, CDR2 FQGNSA. V trimming: 3 bases; J trimming: 2 bases; junction bases outside the gene matches: 5. 5'RACE with 10-nucleotide random UMIs generated the cDNA. MiXCR, run by TCRdb on the 5' RACE reads, gives a single entry per CDR3 protein. The data show about 31,000 distinct CDR3 sequences, with about 15% seen just once and roughly 5% held by the top ten.

This TCR was sampled from a female donor with HTLV-1-associated myelopathy (HAM/TSP). The sequenced sample consisted of CD4+ T cells from blood. V is TRBV7-2 and J is TRBJ2-7, with TRBD1 identical over 9 bases. CDR3 region: CASSFRQGEPYEQYF. The CDR3 DNA sequence: TGTGCCAGCAGCTTCAGACAGGGGGAGCCCTACGAGCAGTACTTC.